A selection of T cell receptor beta chains follows, all from one sample in a study of Graves' ophthalmopathy and Graves' hyperthyroidism. TCRdb used MiXCR to reprocess the multiplex PCR reads, holding one entry per CDR3 protein. The table records hundreds of thousands of distinct CDR3 sequences, roughly 41% of them present only once. The material sequenced was peripheral blood. The receptor set was obtained from an adult man with Graves' ophthalmopathy. Each CDR3 is given with its conserved first and last residue. The order of the fields is V gene, D gene, J gene, clone size, CDR3 DNA, CDR3 protein. The D gene is left open where the match is weak. Size is omitted from some rows. Given values are once, few, many or a class for expanded clones.

TRBV5-1,.,TRBJ1-1,.,TGCGCCAGCAGCGGAGGGGGTTTCGCTGAAGCTTTCTTT,CASSGGGFAEAFF
TRBV29-1,.,TRBJ1-2,.,TGCAGCGTGACTAGCGGGGGGACTAACTATGGCTACACCTTC,CSVTSGGTNYGYTF
TRBV4-2,.,TRBJ1-2,.,TGTGCCAGCAGCCACGGGAGGGCAGTCCATGGCTACACCTTC,CASSHGRAVHGYTF
TRBV25-1,.,TRBJ1-1,.,TGTGCCTGCAGTGCGGGGGAGAACACTGAAGCTTTCTTT,CACSAGENTEAFF
TRBV10-3,.,TRBJ2-7,many,TGTGCCATCAGCTCGTCTGGGGCCTACGAGCAGTACTTC,CAISSSGAYEQYF
TRBV11-3,.,TRBJ1-1,many,TGTGCCAGCAGCCCCAGCGGTACGAGGGCTTTCTTT,CASSPSGTRAFF
TRBV2,.,TRBJ1-2,many,TGTGCCAGCAGGCCGAAGCTTTATGGCTACACCTTC,CASRPKLYGYTF
TRBV7-2,TRBD1,TRBJ2-2,.,TGTGCCAGCAGCTGGACAGGATTGAACACTGGGGAGCTGTTTTTT,CASSWTGLNTGELFF
TRBV29-1,TRBD1,TRBJ1-2,.,TGCAGCGTGGCCGGGACAGGGGAAGGCTACACCTTC,CSVAGTGEGYTF
TRBV20-1,TRBD1,TRBJ1-5,few,TGCAGTGCTAGAGGCTCCGACAGGGCGCCGAATCAGCCCCAGCATTTT,CSARGSDRAPNQPQHF
TRBV7-3,.,TRBJ1-6,many,TGTGCCAGCAGCTTGAGTGGGGTATTTGGGGAACCCCTCCACTTT,CASSLSGVFGEPLHF
TRBV9,.,TRBJ1-2,.,TGTGCCAGCAGCGCCTGGGGGAATGGCTACACCTTC,CASSAWGNGYTF
TRBV29-1,.,TRBJ2-5,once,TGCAGCGTTGCCCACCAAGAGACCCAGTACTTC,CSVAHQETQYF
TRBV7-9,.,TRBJ2-5,.,TGTGCCAGCAGCCAACAGGGCAGAGGGCCCCAGTACTTC,CASSQQGRGPQYF
TRBV25-1,.,TRBJ1-2,.,TGTGCCAGCAGTGGTTACACGACAGAAACCTATGGCTACACCTTC,CASSGYTTETYGYTF
TRBV20-1,.,TRBJ2-7,few,TGCAGTGCTAGTCGGCGGGGTGGCTACGAGCAGTACTTC,CSASRRGGYEQYF
TRBV29-1,TRBD1,TRBJ1-2,.,TGCAGCGCAGGGGACAGAGCAGGCTATGGCTACACCTTC,CSAGDRAGYGYTF
TRBV2,TRBD1,TRBJ2-7,.,TGTGCCAGCAGTTCGGGACAGGGAACTTGGGAGCAGTACTTC,CASSSGQGTWEQYF
TRBV12-3/TRBV12-4,.,TRBJ2-2,.,TGTGCCACCACCAGGGCCGGGGAGCTGTTTTTT,CATTRAGELFF
TRBV24-1,.,TRBJ2-7,many,TGTGCCACCAGTAAGGGCGTCACCTACGAGCAGTACTTC,CATSKGVTYEQYF
TRBV10-3,.,TRBJ1-4,.,TGTGCCATCAGTGACGGCGGGACGACTAATGAAAAACTGTTTTTT,CAISDGGTTNEKLFF
TRBV12-5,.,TRBJ1-5,.,TGTGCCAGCTCACCCGTAGGGGTCCCCGGCAATCAGCCCCAGCATTTT,CASSPVGVPGNQPQHF
TRBV10-3,.,TRBJ2-5,.,TGTGCCATCAGTGAGTCCCGGGTCGGGGAGACCCAGTACTTC,CAISESRVGETQYF
TRBV2,.,TRBJ2-7,many,TGTGCCAGCAGTGTGGGGGCGCCCTACGAGCAGTACTTC,CASSVGAPYEQYF
TRBV9,TRBD1,TRBJ2-2,few,TGTGCCAGCAGCCAGACAGGGGCGGGCACCGGGGAGCTGTTTTTT,CASSQTGAGTGELFF
TRBV9,TRBD1,TRBJ2-7,few,TGTGCCAGCAGCGGCGGACAGGGATCCCACGAGCAGTACTTC,CASSGGQGSHEQYF
TRBV24-1,TRBD1,TRBJ1-5,few,TGTGCCACCGGGGACAGCGTCGCAGAGACCCAGCATTTT,CATGDSVAETQHF
TRBV30,TRBD1,TRBJ1-1,few,TGTGCCAGTCAGGGGGGGATGAACACTGAAGCTTTCTTT,CASQGGMNTEAFF
TRBV7-6,.,TRBJ2-2,.,TGTGCCAGCAGTCAACCAGACTCAGGGGGGGGCACCGGGGAGCTGTTTTTT,CASSQPDSGGGTGELFF
TRBV27,.,TRBJ1-2,few,TGTGCCACCCTTACCGGACTCTATGGCTACACCTTC,CATLTGLYGYTF
TRBV7-9,.,TRBJ2-5,.,TGCGCCAGCAGCCAAGATCTCGGGCGTGGGACGGGCCAAGAGACCCAGTACTTC,CASSQDLGRGTGQETQYF